The 23 T cell receptor beta chains below come from one sample, sequenced in a study of blood T cells in healthy people across ages. Using a J-beta primer mix together with a sample-barcoded 5' primer, a second PCR was run for about 7 to 12 cycles. TCRdb re-derived calls from the 5' RACE reads in MiXCR, one entry per CDR3 protein. The sample shows approximately 900,000 distinct CDR3 sequences, about 44% of them seen only once. Sequences were obtained from blood. Receptors were obtained from a man younger than 45 in good health.

This chain links TRBV6-2 or TRBV6-3 with TRBJ2-1; the D gene could be TRBD1 or TRBD2 (6 bases each). The CDR3 totals 21 residues. V lost 5 bases, J lost 0 bases, and 29 bases lay in between. Germline CDR1 and CDR2: MNHEY and SVGEGT. CDR3 sequence: CASSAPWALKGGRSSYNEQFF. CDR3 nucleotides: TGTGCCAGCAGTGCCCCGTGGGCGCTAAAGGGGGGCAGAAGCTCCTACAATGAGCAGTTCTTC.

Only a few counts were recorded for this clonotype. The chain recombines TRBV28 with TRBJ1-2, with a possible D match to TRBD1 (6 bases). Trimming pared 2 bases from V and 4 bases from J, leaving 11 bases between. CDR1 MDHEN and CDR2 SYDVKM come from the germline V gene. This CDR3 contains 14 residues. The CDR3 DNA reads as TGTGCCAGCAGTTTAACAGGGCTCCTCTATGGCTACACCTTC. As protein: CASSLTGLLYGYTF.

This clonotype was detected a few times. The V gene is TRBV4-2, the J gene TRBJ2-7; 9 bases match TRBD2. The junction had 6 bases not matched to a gene; V was cut back by 4 bases and J by 2 bases. The CDR3 has 15 residues. Germline lookup yields CDR1 LGHNA and CDR2 YNFKEQ. CDR3 nucleotide sequence: TGTGCCAGCAGCCGAGATGAGCGGGGGGCCTACGAGCAGTACTTC. It encodes CASSRDERGAYEQYF.

This clonotype occurred a few times. CDR3 protein: CSVSWAGGETQYF. The DNA for the CDR3 is TGCAGCGTTTCTTGGGCAGGAGGAGAGACCCAGTACTTC. The chain is built from TRBV29-1 and TRBJ2-5; tentatively, D is TRBD2 (5 bases). The CDR3 is 13 residues long. Germline loops: CDR1 SQVTM, CDR2 ANQGSEA. V lost 5 bases, J lost 4 bases, and 14 bases lay in between.

This sequence joins TRBV25-1 and TRBJ1-5; unclear D gene. Looked up from germline, CDR1 is MGHDK and CDR2 is SYGVNS. The CDR3 spans 11 residues. V shed 8 bases and J shed 4 bases, with 6 bases lying between them. CDR3 region: CASVPNQPQHF. The DNA of the CDR3 is TGTGCCAGCGTACCTAATCAGCCCCAGCATTTT.

The table lists this clonotype with a count of one. This chain uses TRBV3-1 with TRBJ1-2; D is possibly TRBD1 (5 bases). The CDR3 runs to 15 residues. In germline, CDR1 is LGHDT, CDR2 YNNKEL (reference sequence). V dropped 0 bases and J dropped 8 bases, with 16 bases sitting between them. CDR3 in DNA: TGTGCCAGCAGCCAAGATCTGGGGGGGATGTGGGGCTACACCTTC. It is translated as CASSQDLGGMWGYTF.

This clonotype has a count of ten or more. V and J are TRBV29-1 and TRBJ2-7, with a weak D call TRBD2 (6 bases). Trimming removed 4 bases from V and 9 bases from J, with 16 bases in between. The CDR3 consists of 12 residues. Germline CDR1 SQVTM, CDR2 ANQGSEA. CDR3 residues: CSVGGGGAGQYF. CDR3 sequence (DNA): TGCAGCGTTGGAGGTGGAGGGGCAGGGCAGTACTTC.

This clonotype occurred many times. The J gene is TRBJ2-7, the V gene TRBV27; maybe TRBD1 (6 bases). This CDR3 is 14 amino acids long. CDR1 and CDR2 (germline): MNHEY, SMNVEV (reference sequence). The V end lost 6 bases, the J end lost 1 base, and 13 bases lay between the germline ends. The CDR3 DNA reads TGTGCCAGCAGCTCGAGGACAGAATCCTACGAGCAGTACTTC. This encodes CASSSRTESYEQYF.

About this clonotype: The junction does not match germline at one end; this may be a read error. The chain is built from TRBV4-1 and TRBJ2-7; D may be TRBD1 (5 bases). CDR1 is MGHRA, CDR2 YSYEKL, per germline. CDR3 size: 14 residues. The CDR3 region has the DNA TGCGCCAGCAGCCAAGTGGAGACAGATTACGAGCAGAACTTC. This sequence encodes CASSQVETDYEQNF.

V and J are TRBV9 and TRBJ2-7; 9 bases match TRBD2. Looked up from germline, CDR1 is SGDLS and CDR2 is YYNGEE. V gave up 1 base and J gave up 4 bases; unmatched junction bases: 6. This CDR3 has 15 amino acids. CDR3: CASSVSAGGGYEQYF. In nucleotides, the CDR3 is TGTGCCAGCAGCGTATCAGCGGGGGGAGGGTACGAGCAGTACTTC.

The genes are TRBV6-1 and TRBJ2-5; D gene unclear. The length of the CDR3 is 15 residues. The V gene's germline CDR1 is MNHNS and CDR2 SASEGT. The ends were cut back, 4 bases at V and 4 bases at J, with 16 bases in the middle. The CDR3 spells CASSGAGPSRETQYF. The CDR3 coding sequence is TGTGCCAGCAGTGGGGCCGGGCCATCCAGAGAGACCCAGTACTTC.

About this clonotype: This may arise from a read error, as a much more abundant clone is one base away. The chain employs TRBV7-9 and TRBJ2-1, with TRBD1 identical over 10 bases. Germline lookup yields CDR1 SEHNR and CDR2 FQNEAQ (reference sequence). CDR3 size: 15 residues. The CDR3 loop reads CVSSWGQGRFGEQFF. Here the CDR3 DNA reads TGTGTCAGCAGCTGGGGACAGGGGCGGTTTGGTGAGCAGTTCTTC.

This clonotype showed up just a few times. The rearrangement uses TRBV4-2 and TRBJ1-4; possible D gene TRBD1, 6 bases. V was cut by 0 bases and J by 8 bases, with 16 bases left in between. Germline V gene lookup returns CDR1 LGHNA and CDR2 YNFKEQ. The CDR3 length is 16 residues. The CDR3 DNA follows: TGTGCCAGCAGCCAAGAAACAGGGAAGGTCGAAGAAAAACTGTTTTTT. Amino acid sequence: CASSQETGKVEEKLFF.

This clonotype was counted between two and nine times. The gene calls are TRBV25-1 and TRBJ2-5; 10 nucleotides agree with TRBD1. TRBJ2-7 matches the DNA end more closely, so the J call is doubtful. The CDR3 runs to 15 residues. Germline V CDR1 and CDR2: MGHDK, SYGVNS. This CDR3 is CASSAAGTGEYEQYF. The DNA of the CDR3 is TGTGCCAGCAGTGCCGCCGGGACAGGGGAATACGAGCAGTACTTC.

The CDR3 is CASSLFASTDTQYF. The CDR3 bases are TGCGCCAGCAGCTTGTTTGCGAGCACAGATACGCAGTATTTT. The rearrangement links TRBV5-1 to TRBJ2-3, with D unclear. The CDR3 is made up of 14 amino acids. V was cut by 1 base and J by 0 bases, with 6 bases left in between. Germline assignment: CDR1 SGHRS and CDR2 YFSETQ.

V is TRBV4-1 and J is TRBJ2-7; a weak D match, TRBD1 (5 bases). CDR3 length: 15 residues. Germline CDR1 is MGHRA and CDR2 is YSYEKL. Deletions cut 3 bases from V and 7 bases from J, with 19 bases between. In DNA form, the CDR3 reads TGCGCCAGCAGCCATGGACACGGGCTCTTGAATGAGCAGTACTTC. This gives the protein CASSHGHGLLNEQYF.

Remarks on this clonotype: A read error may be the cause here, since a much bigger clone is one base away. The gene calls are TRBV24-1 and TRBJ2-3; D call uncertain. Judging by the DNA end, TRBJ2-1 fits better; the J call may be wrong. The CDR3 contains 15 residues. Germline values: CDR1 KGHDR, CDR2 SFDVKD. In nucleotides, the CDR3 is TGTGCCACCAGTGACAACGAACCGTCCTTCAAGGAGCAGTTCTTC. This gives the protein CATSDNEPSFKEQFF.

Written as DNA, the CDR3 is TGTGCCAGCAGCCCTCAAACTGGATCCAATGAGCAGTTCTTC. It translates to CASSPQTGSNEQFF. This rearrangement joins TRBV9 to TRBJ2-1, with unresolved D. The germline gives CDR1 SGDLS, CDR2 YYNGEE. The V end was cut by 4 bases, the J end by 6 bases, with 14 bases between. This CDR3 is 14 amino acids long. Filled out from reference TRBV9 and TRBJ2-1, the complete variable domain reads DSGVTQTPKHLITATGQRVTLRCSPRSGDLSVYWYQQSLDQGLQFLIQYYNGEERAKGNILERFSAQQFPDLHSELNLSSLELGDSALYFCASSPQTGSNEQFFGPGTRLTVL.

The chain combines TRBV20-1 with TRBJ1-6; 9 positions match TRBD1. The CDR3 has 16 residues. The trim removed 0 bases at V and 6 bases at J, leaving 6 bases unmatched. Germline V gene data show CDR1 as DFQATT and CDR2 as SNEGSKA (reference sequence). The CDR3: CSARDRGTGSNSPLHF. CDR3 DNA: TGCAGTGCTAGAGATCGGGGGACAGGGAGTAATTCACCCCTCCACTTT.

Only a few counts were recorded for this clonotype. V is TRBV27 and J is TRBJ1-5; D uncertain. Germline V gives CDR1 MNHEY, CDR2 SMNVEV (reference sequence). This CDR3 has 13 amino acids. The V end lost 3 bases, the J end lost 3 bases, and 6 bases lay between the germline ends. CDR3 bases: TGTGCCAGCAGTTTTGCTGCCAATCAGCCCCAGCATTTT. Translation gives CASSFAANQPQHF.

This clonotype showed up just once. The chain carries TRBV4-1 and TRBJ1-1; D may be TRBD1 (6 bases). Germline V gene data show CDR1 as MGHRA and CDR2 as YSYEKL. The germline V and J ends were trimmed by 2 bases and 0 bases, with 10 bases remaining between them. This CDR3 is 15 amino acids long. The CDR3 nucleotides are TGCGCCAGCAGCCAACTTGACAGGATGAACACTGAAGCTTTCTTT. It specifies CASSQLDRMNTEAFF.

This clonotype showed up just once. This sequence joins TRBV7-2 and TRBJ2-1; the D call may be TRBD1 or TRBD2 (5 bases each). Trimming shortened V by 1 base and J by 8 bases, and 30 bases separated the two germline ends. Per the germline V gene, CDR1 is SGHTA and CDR2 is FQGNSA. The CDR3 extends over 20 amino acids. As DNA, the CDR3 is TGTGCCAGCAGCTTAGTCTTAGGGCCCTACCCCGAGGGGTGTACGGATGAGCAGTTCTTC. It codes for CASSLVLGPYPEGCTDEQFF.

A few counts support this clonotype. The chain is built from TRBV3-1 and TRBJ2-7, with 7 bases matching TRBD1. The germline V gene encodes CDR1 LGHDT and CDR2 YNNKEL (reference sequence). This CDR3 has 12 amino acids. With V trimmed by 5 bases and J by 6 bases, 4 bases remained unmatched. The CDR3 DNA reads TGTGCCAGCAGCACAGGGGCCCGCGAGCAGTACTTC. The encoded protein is CASSTGAREQYF.